Shown below are 22 T cell receptor beta chains from a single sample sequenced in a study of neoadjuvant anti-PD-1 for oral cavity cancer. The time point: after neoadjuvant nivolumab, at surgical resection. Generated by immunoSEQ multiplex PCR, the TCRdb table keeps only in-frame clones and is missing some. The table lists tens of thousands of clones, 77% of them singletons. The source material was PBMCs, sampled after nivolumab (anti-PD-1) treatment. The origin of the receptors is a person aged 35-79 years with oral cavity squamous cell carcinoma.

This clone occurred once. This sequence joins TRBV6-1 and TRBJ2-1; possibly TRBD2 for D (6 bases). The CDR3 sequence is 16 residues long. V was shortened by 0 bases and J by 0 bases, with 9 bases between the two germline ends. Germline CDR1 MNHNS, CDR2 SASEGT. CDR3 loop: CASSEARGSSYNEQFF. CDR3 nucleotides: TGTGCCAGCAGTGAAGCTCGGGGGAGCTCCTACAATGAGCAGTTCTTC.

The chain combines TRBV6-1 with TRBJ1-4, with unresolved D. CDR3 length: 15 amino acids. Germline CDR1 reads MNHNS; CDR2 reads SASEGT. V lost 6 bases to trimming and J lost 0 bases, with 11 bases between them. The CDR3 DNA follows: TGTGCCAGCAGCGAGGGCCAGCCAACTAATGAAAAACTGTTTTTT. It translates to CASSEGQPTNEKLFF.

This clone was picked up a small number of times. The chain links TRBV30 to TRBJ2-7; maybe TRBD1 (6 bases). Germline V lookup: CDR1 GTSNPN, CDR2 SVGIG (reference sequence). V lost 6 bases and J lost 3, with 18 bases in between. This CDR3 has 14 amino acids. The CDR3 reads CACSAATGLYEQYF. The CDR3 DNA reads TGTGCCTGCTCCGCCGCGACAGGACTCTACGAGCAGTACTTC. The entire variable domain, with the rest obtained from reference TRBV30 and TRBJ2-7, is as follows: SQTIHQWPATLVQPVGSPLSLECTVEGTSNPNLYWYRQAAGRGLQLLFYSVGIGQISSEVPQNLSASRPQDRQFILSSKKLLLSDSGFYLCACSAATGLYEQYFGPGTRLTVT.

V and J are TRBV27 and TRBJ1-2; possibly TRBD1 for D (5 bases). The V gene's germline CDR1 is MNHEY and CDR2 SMNVEV (reference sequence). V was pared by 7 bases and J by 7 bases, with 19 bases between. The CDR3 length is 14 residues. In nucleotides, the CDR3 is TGTGCCAGCACCCCCCGCGGCGGGACTGGTGGCTACACCTTC. Translated, it gives CASTPRGGTGGYTF.

J is TRBJ2-5 and V is TRBV2; D call uncertain. This CDR3 comprises 12 residues. Trimming cost V 4 bases and J 0 bases, with 3 bases left between them. The V gene's germline CDR1 is SNHLY and CDR2 FYNNEI. This CDR3 reads CASSAHQETQYF. CDR3 bases: TGTGCCAGCAGTGCCCACCAAGAGACCCAGTACTTC.

J is TRBJ2-2 and V is TRBV18; a weak D match, TRBD1 (6 bases). CDR1 is KGHSH and CDR2 is LQKENI in the germline V gene. V lost 6 bases and J lost 4, with 21 bases in between. There are 17 residues in the CDR3. DNA of the CDR3: TGTGCCAGCTCGCAAATACAGGGAAGAACCACCACCGGGGAGCTGTTTTTT. It specifies CASSQIQGRTTTGELFF.

This clone appeared once. The chain joins TRBV19 to TRBJ2-7; tentatively, D is TRBD1 (6 bases). Looked up from germline, CDR1 is LNHDA and CDR2 is SQIVND (reference sequence). This CDR3 spans 13 amino acids. The V end lost 6 bases, the J end lost 4 bases, and 13 bases lay between the germline ends. This chain's CDR3 is CASRGRGGYEQYF. DNA for the CDR3: TGTGCCAGTAGGGGCAGGGGTGGGTACGAGCAGTACTTC.

The chain has TRBV20-1 and TRBJ1-5; TRBD1 matches 7 bases. V gave up 6 bases and J gave up 8 bases; unmatched junction bases: 4. The CDR3 totals 11 residues. Looked up from germline, CDR1 is DFQATT and CDR2 is SNEGSKA (reference sequence). CDR3 region: CSAAQGEPQHF. The CDR3 coding sequence is TGCAGTGCCGCCCAGGGGGAGCCCCAGCATTTT.

The rearrangement links TRBV5-1 to TRBJ1-4, with D unresolved. The V gene's germline CDR1 is SGHRS and CDR2 YFSETQ. Deletions cut 5 bases from V and 5 bases from J, with 7 bases between. The CDR3 is 12 residues long. The DNA for the CDR3 is TGCGCCAGCAGAGCATCAAATGAAAAACTGTTTTTT. This translates into CASRASNEKLFF. Based on the CDR3 plus reference TRBV5-1 and TRBJ1-4, the full variable domain is KAGVTQTPRYLIKTRGQQVTLSCSPISGHRSVSWYQQTPGQGLQFLFEYFSETQRNKGNFPGRFSGRQFSNSRSEMNVSTLELGDSALYLCASRASNEKLFFGSGTQLSVL.

The V call is TRBV6-1, the J call TRBJ1-3; unclear D gene. V shed 3 bases and J shed 0 bases, with 12 bases lying between them. The CDR3 has 16 amino acids. The germline CDR1 and CDR2 sequences are MNHNS and SASEGT. The CDR3: CASSDPGRSSGNTIYF. Written as DNA, the CDR3 is TGTGCCAGCAGTGACCCCGGCAGGAGCTCTGGAAACACCATATATTTT.

The chain couples TRBV27 to TRBJ2-2, with 8 bases fitting TRBD2. V lost 2 bases to trimming and J lost 4 bases; unmatched junction nucleotides: 3. Germline V CDR1 and CDR2: MNHEY, SMNVEV (reference sequence). This CDR3 has 15 amino acids. The CDR3 sequence is CASSLVLAGTGELFF. The CDR3 DNA reads as TGTGCCAGCAGTTTAGTGCTAGCGGGCACCGGGGAGCTGTTTTTT.

Only a few counts were recorded for this clone. The chain couples TRBV4-2 to TRBJ2-2, with 10 nucleotides matching TRBD1. The CDR3 is made up of 15 amino acids. V shed 6 bases and J 2 bases; nucleotides not matched to a gene: 3. Germline CDR1 reads LGHNA; CDR2 reads YNFKEQ. Written as DNA, the CDR3 is TGTGCCAGCAGGATGACAGGGGGCAACACCGGGGAGCTGTTTTTT. It translates to CASRMTGGNTGELFF.

The gene calls are TRBV11-2 and TRBJ1-3; D remains ambiguous. Germline lookup yields CDR1 SGHAT and CDR2 FQNNGV. The CDR3 is 14 residues long. The V end lost 1 base, the J end lost 3 bases, and 7 bases lay between the germline ends. CDR3 region: CASSLGEIGNTIYF. CDR3 coding DNA: TGTGCCAGCAGCTTAGGGGAAATTGGAAACACCATATATTTT.

This chain connects TRBV6-4 to TRBJ2-3; no clear D gene. CDR3 length: 14 residues. Germline CDR1 and CDR2: MRHNA and SNTAGT. Trimming shortened V by 0 bases and J by 11 bases, and 15 bases separated the two germline ends. The CDR3 region is CASSDSKTPSVQYF. In DNA form, the CDR3 reads TGTGCCAGCAGTGACTCGAAAACCCCCTCGGTGCAGTATTTT.

The chain is built from TRBV6-6 and TRBJ2-7; D is unclear. This CDR3 comprises 12 residues. The germline V gene has CDR1 MNHNY and CDR2 SVGAGI (reference sequence). Trimming left V 6 bases short and J 7 bases short, with 13 bases between. The CDR3 sequence is CASRDQGEEQYF. As DNA, the CDR3 is TGTGCCAGCAGAGACCAAGGAGAGGAGCAGTACTTC.

The rearrangement joins TRBV7-2 to TRBJ1-6, with D possibly TRBD1 on 5 matching bases. The CDR3 consists of 14 residues. V was cut by 10 bases and J by 9 bases, with 19 bases left in between. Germline V gives CDR1 SGHTA, CDR2 FQGNSA. CDR3: CAIPAGGTGSPLHF. The CDR3 DNA is TGTGCCATCCCCGCTGGGGGGACCGGTTCACCCCTCCACTTT.

V and J are TRBV19 and TRBJ1-3; 7 bases agree with TRBD1. The CDR3 has 14 amino acids. J was trimmed by 4 bases and V by 5 bases; bases with no gene match: 5. The germline V gene has CDR1 LNHDA and CDR2 SQIVND (reference sequence). The DNA of the CDR3 is TGTGCCAGTAGTCGGGACAGAGACGGAAACACCATATATTTT. It specifies CASSRDRDGNTIYF. Drawing the rest from reference TRBV19 and TRBJ1-3, the complete variable domain is DGGITQSPKYLFRKEGQNVTLSCEQNLNHDAMYWYRQDPGQGLRLIYYSQIVNDFQKGDIAEGYSVSREKKESFPLTVTSAQKNPTAFYLCASSRDRDGNTIYFGEGSWLTVV.

V is TRBV6-1 and J is TRBJ1-4; weak D call: TRBD1 (5 bases). Trimming cost V 10 bases and J 7 bases, with 19 bases left between them. The CDR3 is made up of 14 amino acids. Germline V gene data show CDR1 as MNHNS and CDR2 as SASEGT. The CDR3 DNA follows: TGTGCCACCCGGTTTGGGCTCGGGGCTGAAAAACTGTTTTTT. Residues: CATRFGLGAEKLFF.

This sequence joins TRBV7-8 and TRBJ2-4; weak D call: TRBD2 (5 bases). Trimming removed 5 bases from V and 8 bases from J, with 16 bases in between. CDR3 size: 14 residues. Germline values: CDR1 SGHVS, CDR2 FQNEAQ. The CDR3 DNA is TGTGCCAGCAGCCCCGGGATCCCGGAAGACATTCAGTACTTC. Amino acid sequence: CASSPGIPEDIQYF.

CDR3 bases: TGTGCCAGCAGCAGCCCCCCGAGAAAGCAGTACTTC. This codes for CASSSPPRKQYF. The J gene is TRBJ2-7, the V gene TRBV5-6; D not certain. V dropped 4 bases and J dropped 8 bases, with 13 bases sitting between them. The CDR3 sequence is 12 residues long. Germline CDR1 is SGHDT and CDR2 is YYEEEE. Looking up the rest from reference TRBV5-6 and TRBJ2-7 gives the full variable domain: DAGVTQSPTHLIKTRGQQVTLRCSPKSGHDTVSWYQQALGQGPQFIFQYYEEEERQRGNFPDRFSGHQFPNYSSELNVNALLLGDSALYLCASSSPPRKQYFGPGTRLTVT.

This chain uses TRBV6-1 with TRBJ2-2, with TRBD2 as a possible D gene (6 bases). This CDR3 has 13 residues. The V gene's germline CDR1 is MNHNS and CDR2 SASEGT. V was clipped by 3 bases and J by 7 bases, with 9 bases between them. The CDR3 region has the DNA TGTGCCAGCAGTGACGGGGGAGGCGGGGAGCTGTTTTTT. Translation gives CASSDGGGGELFF.

In DNA, the CDR3 is TGTGCCAGCAGCGTAGGAGATGACAGGGTTCTTCTGGAGGCACCCCTCCACTTT. Protein sequence: CASSVGDDRVLLEAPLHF. The V call is TRBV9, the J call TRBJ1-6; TRBD1 agrees at 7 bases. Germline V gene data show CDR1 as SGDLS and CDR2 as YYNGEE. The CDR3 covers 18 residues. The junction had 17 bases not matched to a gene; V was cut back by 0 bases and J by 11 bases.